Below, 3 T cell receptor beta chains from the same sample are listed, as sequenced in a study of early T cells in non-severe SARS-CoV-2 infection. TCRdb reprocessed the 5' RACE reads via MiXCR and lists one record per CDR3 protein. The top ten clones hold roughly 1.4% of a sample with 64,000 or so distinct CDR3 sequences, 10% to 15% of them seen once. The material was whole blood, obtained at baseline. The source is an adult who was a healthcare worker with PCR-confirmed SARS-CoV-2 infection or an uninfected control (not recorded which).

This clonotype was counted many times. V is TRBV7-9 and J is TRBJ1-4, with 9 bases matching TRBD1. V was pared by 5 bases and J by 2 bases, with 9 bases of the junction left unmatched. The CDR3 has 17 residues. Per the germline V gene, CDR1 is SEHNR and CDR2 is FQNEAQ (reference sequence). The CDR3 bases are TGTGCCAGCAGCCCCCGAGGGACAGGGATTACTAATGAAAAACTGTTTTTT. It specifies CASSPRGTGITNEKLFF.

This clonotype was seen a few times. The chain links TRBV27 to TRBJ1-1, with TRBD1 identical over 8 bases. The CDR3 loop spans 16 amino acids. Trimming removed 10 bases from V and 1 base from J; junction bases left unmatched: 14. Germline CDR1 MNHEY, CDR2 SMNVEV (reference sequence). The CDR3 sequence: CATIIYPGQGNTEAFF. The CDR3 DNA reads TGTGCCACCATTATATATCCCGGACAGGGGAACACTGAAGCTTTCTTT.

Judged by abundance, this clonotype is medium-sized (0.01 to 0.1%). The chain joins TRBV6-2 or TRBV6-3 to TRBJ2-1; TRBD2 matches 9 bases. This CDR3 is built from 14 residues. The J segment lost 6 bases and the V segment lost 6 bases, leaving 6 bases of the junction unmatched. The germline V gene has CDR1 MNHEY and CDR2 SVGEGT. CDR3: CASRSGGPVNEQFF. CDR3 DNA: TGTGCCAGCAGGAGCGGGGGGCCGGTCAATGAGCAGTTCTTC.